The sequence of this TCR beta chain was determined in a study of blood T cell repertoires in COVID-19. Sequencing used immunoSEQ multiplex PCR; TCRdb keeps in-frame clones, though not all of them. The data contain about 110,000 clones, 76% of them singletons. This clone was found a few times. Germline CDR1 reads SGHTA; CDR2 reads FQGNSA. Trimming cost V 4 bases and J 7 bases; bases outside gene matches: 6. This CDR3 region has 13 residues. V is TRBV7-2 and J is TRBJ1-1; 7 nucleotides match TRBD1. The material sequenced was peripheral blood. The sequence derives from a woman of 80 years or more with acute or convalescent COVID-19. CDR3: CASSSSRGYEAFF. The CDR3 region has the DNA TGTGCCAGCAGCTCCTCCAGGGGGTATGAAGCTTTCTTT.